These 17 T cell receptor beta chains share one sample of origin, sequenced in a study of cytomegalovirus exposure and HLA in healthy donors. PCR primers comprised 60 Vbeta and 13 Jbeta primers. Repertoires were generated with immunoSEQ multiplex PCR, while TCRdb's copy carries only in-frame clones and drops some. The sample has roughly 60,000 clones. Source material: PBMCs. The receptors come from a woman aged 18 to 35 in good health and CMV-seronegative.

The chain combines TRBV6-1 with TRBJ1-1, with TRBD1 matching over 10 bases. Germline CDR1 and CDR2: MNHNS and SASEGT. The length of the CDR3 is 16 residues. The V and J ends lost 3 bases and 2 bases, in that order; junction bases with no gene match: 6. The CDR3 nucleotides are TGTGCCAGCAGTGATGGGACAGGGGTGGTTAACACTGAAGCTTTCTTT. Protein sequence: CASSDGTGVVNTEAFF.

The rearrangement links TRBV19 to TRBJ2-6, with 7 bases fitting TRBD1. Trimming removed 7 bases from V and 2 bases from J; junction bases left unmatched: 11. CDR1 is LNHDA and CDR2 is SQIVND in the germline V gene (reference sequence). The CDR3 totals 17 residues. The CDR3 bases are TGTGCCAGTAACAAGGGAGTAGGGGGCCCTGGGGCCAACGTCCTGACTTTC. This gives the protein CASNKGVGGPGANVLTF.

The chain couples TRBV29-1 to TRBJ1-1, with a tentative D call TRBD1 (5 bases). Germline V gene sequence: CDR1 SQVTM, CDR2 ANQGSEA. The CDR3 has 13 amino acids. V dropped 6 bases and J dropped 0 bases, with 11 bases sitting between them. CDR3 protein: CSVGQRLNTEAFF. The CDR3 DNA reads TGCAGCGTGGGGCAGCGATTGAACACTGAAGCTTTCTTT.

The chain combines TRBV25-1 with TRBJ1-2; possibly TRBD1 for D (5 bases). This CDR3 is built from 15 residues. V shed 3 bases and J shed 8 bases, with 19 bases lying between them. Germline CDR1 reads MGHDK; CDR2 reads SYGVNS. The CDR3: CASSDRRAEWGGYTF. The CDR3 nucleotides are TGTGCCAGCAGTGATCGCAGGGCCGAATGGGGAGGCTACACCTTC.

The rearrangement links TRBV6-5 to TRBJ1-2; the D gene is possibly TRBD1 (5 bases). Trimming stripped 6 bases from V and 1 base from J, with 15 bases between. The CDR3 has 15 amino acids. Per the germline V gene, CDR1 is MNHEY and CDR2 is SVGAGI. In nucleotides, the CDR3 is TGTGCCAGCAGCCGCACGACAGAGCTTAACTATGGCTACACCTTC. Protein: CASSRTTELNYGYTF.

The chain is built from TRBV12-5 and TRBJ1-1; 9 bases are shared with TRBD1. V dropped 0 bases and J dropped 0; count of bases not matched to a gene: 8. Germline CDR1 reads LGHNT; CDR2 reads FRNRAP. The CDR3 has 18 amino acids. The CDR3 sequence: CASGLVLGQGTMNTEAFF. CDR3 bases: TGTGCTAGTGGTTTGGTACTAGGACAGGGGACGATGAACACTGAAGCTTTCTTT.

The CDR3 DNA sequence: TGTGCCAGCAGTGAATCAGCAGGGAATTCCTACGAGCAGTACTTC. Its translation is CASSESAGNSYEQYF. The chain has TRBV25-1 and TRBJ2-7, with D perhaps matching TRBD1 (5 bases). The V end lost 1 base, the J end lost 1 base, and 11 bases lay between the germline ends. The length of the CDR3 is 15 residues. Germline loops: CDR1 MGHDK, CDR2 SYGVNS.

The chain couples TRBV13 to TRBJ1-2, with TRBD1 identical over 7 bases. V dropped 4 bases and J dropped 4; count of bases not matched to a gene: 6. Looked up from germline, CDR1 is PRHDT and CDR2 is FYEKMQ (reference sequence). The CDR3 spans 14 residues. CDR3 sequence (DNA): TGTGCCAGCAGCTCTGGACAGGACGCCTATGGCTACACCTTC. Translating it yields CASSSGQDAYGYTF.

The V and J genes are TRBV5-1 and TRBJ1-1, with a tentative D call TRBD1 (5 bases). The CDR3 loop spans 16 amino acids. Germline CDR1 reads SGHRS; CDR2 reads YFSETQ. V was cut by 3 bases and J by 2 bases, with 17 bases left in between. CDR3 nucleotide sequence: TGCGCCAGCAGCTACGGGGGGGGATACGCTAACACTGAAGCTTTCTTT. Protein product: CASSYGGGYANTEAFF. Full variable domain (remainder filled in from reference TRBV5-1 and TRBJ1-1): KAGVTQTPRYLIKTRGQQVTLSCSPISGHRSVSWYQQTPGQGLQFLFEYFSETQRNKGNFPGRFSGRQFSNSRSEMNVSTLELGDSALYLCASSYGGGYANTEAFFGQGTRLTVV.

The rearrangement links TRBV9 to TRBJ1-1; tentative D call: TRBD1 (6 bases). V was cut by 7 bases and J by 3 bases, with 19 bases left in between. From germline, CDR1 is SGDLS and CDR2 YYNGEE. The CDR3 contains 15 residues. In DNA, the CDR3 is TGTGCCAGCGGAAAACTGGGGGGGCGCTACACTGAAGCTTTCTTT. Translating it yields CASGKLGGRYTEAFF.

V and J are TRBV2 and TRBJ2-7, with TRBD1 matching 9 bases. The CDR3 runs 14 residues. The germline V gene has CDR1 SNHLY and CDR2 FYNNEI. The V and J ends lost 6 bases and 0 bases, in that order; junction bases with no gene match: 3. The CDR3 nucleotides are TGTGCCAGCAGAACAGGGGGCGGCTCCTACGAGCAGTACTTC. It translates to CASRTGGGSYEQYF.

The rearrangement joins TRBV5-1 to TRBJ2-7; 8 nucleotides line up with TRBD1. The junction had 11 bases not matched to a gene; V was cut back by 0 bases and J by 6 bases. CDR1 is SGHRS, CDR2 YFSETQ, per germline. The CDR3 runs 16 residues. The CDR3 DNA follows: TGCGCCAGCAGCTTGGTGGAACAGGGGGTTGTTGGCGAGCAGTACTTC. It translates to CASSLVEQGVVGEQYF. The entire variable domain, with the rest obtained from reference TRBV5-1 and TRBJ2-7, is as follows: KAGVTQTPRYLIKTRGQQVTLSCSPISGHRSVSWYQQTPGQGLQFLFEYFSETQRNKGNFPGRFSGRQFSNSRSEMNVSTLELGDSALYLCASSLVEQGVVGEQYFGPGTRLTVT.

The chain uses TRBV9 and TRBJ2-5, with 7 bases matching TRBD2. This CDR3 has 14 amino acids. V shed 2 bases, J shed 5 bases, and the junction held 6 bases outside the gene matches. Germline V gene data show CDR1 as SGDLS and CDR2 as YYNGEE. CDR3 region: CASSVTGGGETQYF. CDR3 DNA: TGTGCCAGCAGCGTTACGGGAGGAGGTGAGACCCAGTACTTC.

Written as DNA, the CDR3 is TGTGCCAGCAGCCAAGAGGGGACAGGGCACCAGCCCCAGCATTTT. Translation: CASSQEGTGHQPQHF. The chain carries TRBV4-2 and TRBJ1-5, with TRBD1 matching 9 bases. CDR1 and CDR2 from the germline V gene are LGHNA and YNFKEQ. Trimming took 0 bases from V and 7 from J; bases not matched to a gene: 4. This CDR3 comprises 15 residues.

The chain joins TRBV6-5 to TRBJ1-1; D uncertain. With 2 bases removed from V and 2 bases from J, the gap between germline ends came to 6 bases. This CDR3 has 13 residues. Germline CDR1 and CDR2: MNHEY and SVGAGI. CDR3 DNA sequence: TGTGCCAGCAGTTACAACAGAAACACTGAAGCTTTCTTT. Translated: CASSYNRNTEAFF.

The chain links TRBV30 to TRBJ2-7; D unresolved. V was clipped by 2 bases and J by 6 bases, with 11 bases between them. CDR3 size: 12 residues. Germline V gives CDR1 GTSNPN, CDR2 SVGIG (reference sequence). This chain's CDR3 is CAWSTPSLEQYF. The CDR3 DNA sequence: TGTGCCTGGAGTACCCCGTCACTCGAGCAGTACTTC.

This chain joins TRBV18 and TRBJ2-1; a weak D match, TRBD2 (5 bases). The V gene's germline CDR1 is KGHSH and CDR2 LQKENI. With 6 bases removed from V and 0 bases from J, the gap between germline ends came to 15 bases. The CDR3 consists of 16 residues. The CDR3 coding sequence is TGTGCCAGCTCTGCGATAGCGCCAAGCTCCTACAATGAGCAGTTCTTC. Its protein product is CASSAIAPSSYNEQFF.